This T cell receptor beta chain was identified in a study of T cell repertoires in cytomegalovirus infection. Study context: Carrying CMV and the relevant HLA type showed in public TCR beta signatures.

TCRdb reprocessed the reads via MiXCR and lists one record per CDR3 protein. Of fewer than 550,000 distinct CDR3 sequences detected, 26% appear once; the ten largest clones hold approximately 13%. This clonotype was found a few times. Its antigen is undetermined. Germline V CDR1 and CDR2: SEHNR, FQNEAQ (reference sequence). J lost 7 bases, V lost 5 bases, and 6 bases had no gene match. This CDR3 contains 14 residues. Findings and caveats of the study: Dominating the ex vivo response were HLA-C-restricted CMV-specific TCR beta clonotypes. Frequencies of public TCR beta families were cumulated, and this identified carriers of CMV plus the relevant HLA.

This clonotype was obtained from a human donor in good health (CMV status not recorded). Some clones in this sample may be carry-over from other donors' samples. The source material was PBMCs. The chain couples TRBV7-9 to TRBJ1-2; 11 positions agree with TRBD1. In nucleotides, the CDR3 is TGTGCCAGCAGCCAGGGACAGGGGGTTCTTGGCTACACCTTC. Its translation is CASSQGQGVLGYTF.